The 4 T cell receptor beta chains listed next were all sequenced from one sample in a study of blood T cells in healthy people across ages. Combining a sample-barcoded 5' primer with a J-beta primer mix, a second PCR ran for 7 to 11 cycles. TCRdb itself ran the 5' RACE reads through MiXCR, one entry per CDR3 protein. The sample lists 800,000 to 900,000 distinct CDR3 sequences, 60% to 80% seen once, with roughly a quarter in the top ten. The sample was blood. The receptors were sampled from a man in his thirties or forties in good health.

This sequence joins TRBV9 and TRBJ2-5, with a weak D call TRBD2 (5 bases). The V and J ends lost 4 bases and 4 bases respectively, with 14 bases between them. Germline V gene lookup returns CDR1 SGDLS and CDR2 YYNGEE. CDR3 size: 14 residues. The CDR3 here is CASSPELGRETQYF. As DNA, the CDR3 is TGTGCCAGCAGCCCCGAGTTGGGGAGAGAGACCCAGTACTTC. Drawing the rest from reference TRBV9 and TRBJ2-5, the complete variable domain is DSGVTQTPKHLITATGQRVTLRCSPRSGDLSVYWYQQSLDQGLQFLIQYYNGEERAKGNILERFSAQQFPDLHSELNLSSLELGDSALYFCASSPELGRETQYFGPGTRLLVL.

This chain uses TRBV5-1 with TRBJ2-6; 7 positions agree with TRBD1. CDR3 length equals 16 residues. CDR1 is SGHRS, CDR2 YFSETQ, per germline. V gave up 4 bases and J gave up 3 bases; unmatched junction bases: 7. The CDR3 DNA sequence: TGCGCCAGCAGCCACGACAGGGCAGGTGGGGCCAACGTCCTGACTTTC. Residues: CASSHDRAGGANVLTF.

This clonotype was picked up many times. The chain is built from TRBV2 and TRBJ2-1; D unresolved. The CDR3 runs to 11 residues. Between the trimmed V and J ends, which lost 6 bases and 3 bases, there was a span of 3 bases. In germline, CDR1 is SNHLY, CDR2 FYNNEI. The CDR3 DNA sequence: TGTGCCAGCAGAGGCTACAATGAGCAGTTCTTC. Translation: CASRGYNEQFF.

The rearrangement uses TRBV20-1 and TRBJ1-2; tentative D call: TRBD1 (6 bases). Germline CDR1 and CDR2: DFQATT and SNEGSKA (reference sequence). The CDR3 loop spans 12 amino acids. Trimming took off 5 bases at V and 10 bases at J, with 17 bases between the two ends. In DNA form, the CDR3 reads TGCAGTGCTGCGGGGGACATCGCTTACTACACCTTC. It codes for CSAAGDIAYYTF.